The source of this T cell receptor beta chain is a study of shared clonotypes between healthy human individuals. Study-wide context: For every donor, three CD4 naive, three CD4 memory, two CD8 naive and one CD8 memory plates were used.

Germline V gives CDR1 SGHRS, CDR2 YFSETQ. The CDR3 covers 15 residues. Between the trimmed V and J ends, which lost 0 bases and 3 bases, there was a span of 11 bases. Worth noting for this clone: Other nucleotide sequences from this sample produce the same CDR3.

Libraries were prepared by immunoSEQ multiplex PCR; TCRdb keeps only in-frame clonotypes and omits some of them. The data show about 2.3 million clones, roughly 90% seen once. This TCR came from a young man in good health. Some clones in this sample may be carry-over from other donors' samples. The chain recombines TRBV5-1 with TRBJ2-3, with TRBD1 as a possible D gene (6 bases). What was sequenced was naive CD4+ T cells from PBMCs. As to subset: CD45RA+ positively selected. The DNA for the CDR3 is TGCGCCAGCAGCTTGGCTGGGGGCACGACAGATACGCAGTATTTT. Protein product: CASSLAGGTTDTQYF.